The 19 T cell receptor beta chains listed next were all sequenced from one sample in a study of early T cells in non-severe SARS-CoV-2 infection. TCRdb independently ran MiXCR on the 5' RACE reads; one entry per CDR3 protein. The table includes some 80,000 distinct CDR3 sequences, less than 15% detected once. Here the sequenced sample was whole blood, taken at baseline. The receptors were gathered from an adult who was a healthcare worker with PCR-confirmed SARS-CoV-2 infection or an uninfected control (not recorded which). The donor label of this sample is uncertain.

This clonotype was counted many times. The rearrangement links TRBV20-1 to TRBJ2-7, with 9 bases matching TRBD1. The germline gives CDR1 DFQATT, CDR2 SNEGSKA (reference sequence). With 2 bases clipped from V and 0 bases from J, the junction kept 5 bases outside the gene matches. The CDR3 has 15 amino acids. DNA of the CDR3: TGCAGTGCTAGACCAGGACAGGGGAGCTCCTACGAGCAGTACTTC. It translates to CSARPGQGSSYEQYF.

This clonotype showed up just a few times. The chain combines TRBV5-1 with TRBJ2-7; 8 nucleotides line up with TRBD1. This CDR3 contains 15 residues. Germline CDR1 and CDR2: SGHRS and YFSETQ. The trim removed 1 base at V and 7 bases at J, leaving 10 bases unmatched. The DNA for the CDR3 is TGCGCCAGCAGCTTGAAATCGACAGGGGTTAATGAGCAGTACTTC. Amino acids: CASSLKSTGVNEQYF. Full variable domain (missing parts from reference TRBV5-1 and TRBJ2-7): KAGVTQTPRYLIKTRGQQVTLSCSPISGHRSVSWYQQTPGQGLQFLFEYFSETQRNKGNFPGRFSGRQFSNSRSEMNVSTLELGDSALYLCASSLKSTGVNEQYFGPGTRLTVT.

The chain carries TRBV20-1 and TRBJ1-1; TRBD1 matches at 10 bases. The CDR3 length is 16 residues. V trimming: 6 bases; J trimming: 4 bases; junction bases outside the gene matches: 14. Germline CDR1 DFQATT, CDR2 SNEGSKA (reference sequence). The CDR3 protein is CSASTLFDRGLTEAFF. CDR3 coding DNA: TGCAGTGCCTCTACGCTCTTCGACAGGGGGCTCACTGAAGCTTTCTTT.

There are many counts of this clonotype. The genes are TRBV30 and TRBJ2-7, with D possibly TRBD2 on 5 matching bases. The CDR3 length is 11 residues. V was cut by 2 bases and J by 6 bases, with 8 bases left in between. CDR1 is GTSNPN and CDR2 is SVGIG in the germline V gene (reference sequence). DNA of the CDR3: TGTGCCTGGAGTCCCGGGGTCGAGCAGTACTTC. Encoded protein: CAWSPGVEQYF. Together with reference TRBV30 and TRBJ2-7, the CDR3 gives the full variable domain: SQTIHQWPATLVQPVGSPLSLECTVEGTSNPNLYWYRQAAGRGLQLLFYSVGIGQISSEVPQNLSASRPQDRQFILSSKKLLLSDSGFYLCAWSPGVEQYFGPGTRLTVT.

Note on this clonotype: A much larger clone sits a single nucleotide away, making a read error possible. V and J are TRBV19 and TRBJ1-4; D possibly corresponds to TRBD1 (6 bases). Germline assignment: CDR1 LNHDA and CDR2 SQIVND (reference sequence). The CDR3 extends over 16 amino acids. In DNA form, the CDR3 reads TGTGCCAGTAGACCCCCAGGGGCGGGAACTAGTGAAAAACTGTTTTTT. It encodes CASRPPGAGTSEKLFF.

This clonotype was seen ten or more times. The V call is TRBV12-5, the J call TRBJ1-6; D not certain. The germline V and J ends were trimmed by 2 bases and 7 bases, with 6 bases remaining between them. The germline V gene has CDR1 LGHNT and CDR2 FRNRAP. The CDR3 consists of 13 residues. The CDR3 bases are TGTGCTAGTGGTTTGATCGGGAATTCACCCCTCCACTTT. Translated, it gives CASGLIGNSPLHF.

This clonotype was picked up many times. The chain couples TRBV10-3 to TRBJ2-3, with D unresolved. Trimming took off 0 bases at V and 1 base at J, with 8 bases between the two ends. Germline CDR1 ENHRY, CDR2 SYGVKD. The CDR3 covers 15 residues. The CDR3 region has the DNA TGTGCCATCAGTGAGTCATCGACACGCACAGATACGCAGTATTTT. It encodes CAISESSTRTDTQYF.

This clonotype has only a few counts. The CDR3 DNA reads TGTGCCAGCAGCCCCCCAGGGATAGATGGAAAACTGTTTTTT. Its translation: CASSPPGIDGKLFF. The rearrangement links TRBV9 to TRBJ1-4, with D possibly TRBD1 on 5 matching bases. V was clipped by 4 bases and J by 10 bases, with 17 bases between them. CDR1 SGDLS and CDR2 YYNGEE come from the germline V gene. The CDR3 has 14 residues.

Ten or more counts support this clonotype. The chain recombines TRBV6-5 with TRBJ1-5, with 10 positions matching TRBD1. Germline V CDR1 and CDR2: MNHEY, SVGAGI. After removal of 10 bases from V and 4 bases from J, the junction contained 4 bases not matched to a gene. The CDR3 sequence is 13 residues long. The CDR3 DNA sequence: TGTGCCACGGGGACAGGGGTAAATCAGCCCCAGCATTTT. Amino acids: CATGTGVNQPQHF.

The rearrangement links TRBV9 to TRBJ2-7, with 9 bases lining up with TRBD1. Trimming removed 4 bases from V and 5 bases from J; junction bases left unmatched: 7. Germline assignment: CDR1 SGDLS and CDR2 YYNGEE. The CDR3 covers 14 residues. The CDR3 DNA follows: TGTGCCAGCAGCCCGTGGGACAGGGCTGACGAGCAGTACTTC. Amino acid sequence: CASSPWDRADEQYF.

This rearrangement joins TRBV5-1 to TRBJ2-5, with D unclear. With 4 bases removed from V and 2 bases from J, the gap between germline ends came to 12 bases. Germline CDR1 reads SGHRS; CDR2 reads YFSETQ. This CDR3 spans 14 amino acids. The CDR3 region has the DNA TGCGCCAGCAGCCCCGGACCGACGCAAGAGACCCAGTACTTC. It is translated as CASSPGPTQETQYF. The full variable domain, its missing parts supplied by reference TRBV5-1 and TRBJ2-5, is KAGVTQTPRYLIKTRGQQVTLSCSPISGHRSVSWYQQTPGQGLQFLFEYFSETQRNKGNFPGRFSGRQFSNSRSEMNVSTLELGDSALYLCASSPGPTQETQYFGPGTRLLVL.

This clonotype was counted at least ten times. This chain joins TRBV11-2 and TRBJ2-7, with a possible D match to TRBD1 (5 bases). This CDR3 has 12 residues. Germline CDR1 SGHAT, CDR2 FQNNGV. V was cut by 4 bases and J by 3 bases, with 7 bases left in between. The DNA of the CDR3 is TGTGCCAGCAGCTCAGGGATCTACGAGCAGTACTTC. This codes for CASSSGIYEQYF.

This clonotype was observed a few times. This sequence joins TRBV24-1 and TRBJ2-3; D call uncertain. The CDR3 loop spans 13 amino acids. Trimming removed 4 bases from V and 3 bases from J, with 7 bases in between. The germline gives CDR1 KGHDR, CDR2 SFDVKD. For the CDR3, the DNA is TGTGCCACCAGTGAACCGACTACAGATACGCAGTATTTT. This encodes CATSEPTTDTQYF.

This chain links TRBV25-1 with TRBJ2-7, with 11 nucleotides matching TRBD2. CDR1 and CDR2 from the germline V gene are MGHDK and SYGVNS. V lost 6 bases, J lost 0 bases, and 4 bases stayed unmatched. This CDR3 has 15 residues. CDR3 DNA: TGTGCCAGCAGCCCACTAGCGGGGGCCTCCTACGAGCAGTACTTC. As protein: CASSPLAGASYEQYF.

This clonotype has only a few counts. The rearrangement uses TRBV4-1 and TRBJ1-2; unclear D gene. This CDR3 spans 14 amino acids. Trimming stripped 3 bases from V and 5 bases from J, with 13 bases between. Germline CDR1 MGHRA, CDR2 YSYEKL. CDR3 protein: CASSHLEVGYGYTF. The CDR3 nucleotides are TGCGCCAGCAGCCATCTGGAGGTCGGGTATGGCTACACCTTC.

The sample holds a few counts of this clonotype. This chain uses TRBV25-1 with TRBJ1-4; D is perhaps TRBD1 (5 bases). The CDR3 covers 15 residues. The ends were cut back, 5 bases at V and 1 base at J, with 11 bases in the middle. Germline CDR1 and CDR2: MGHDK and SYGVNS. The CDR3 spells CASSLGRVTNEKLFF. CDR3 coding DNA: TGTGCCAGCAGTCTTGGCAGGGTAACTAATGAAAAACTGTTTTTT.

This clonotype was observed a handful of times. The CDR3 DNA reads as TGCGCCAGCACGCGGGACAGCACGACTAACACTGAAGCTTTCTTT. Residues: CASTRDSTTNTEAFF. V and J are TRBV10-1 and TRBJ1-1; TRBD1 matches 7 bases. J gave up 2 bases and V 7 bases, and 10 bases lay outside the gene matches. Germline V gives CDR1 WNHNN, CDR2 SYGVQD (reference sequence). CDR3 size: 15 residues.

The chain uses TRBV3-1 and TRBJ2-2; the match to TRBD2 covers 9 bases. The CDR3 runs to 18 residues. J gave up 5 bases and V 2 bases, and 12 bases lay outside the gene matches. Germline V gene lookup returns CDR1 LGHDT and CDR2 YNNKEL (reference sequence). The CDR3, as DNA: TGTGCCAGCAGCCAATTCGTCTGGCGGGAGGGCCGAACCGGGGAGCTGTTTTTT. Protein sequence: CASSQFVWREGRTGELFF.

This clonotype was found a few times. The chain uses TRBV12-3 or TRBV12-4 and TRBJ2-2, with 9 nucleotides matching TRBD2. V lost 8 bases, J lost 4 bases, and 2 bases stayed unmatched. CDR3 length: 13 residues. CDR3 DNA: TGTGCCAGCGCGGGGGGGCGCACCGGGGAGCTGTTTTTT. Residues: CASAGGRTGELFF.